The TCR beta chain under discussion was sequenced for a study of blood T cell repertoires in COVID-19. Study as a whole: The United States, Italy and Spain supplied acute and convalescent COVID-19 samples. Sample material is recorded as cDNA or gDNA derived from T cells, B-cell-depleted T cells, or PBMCs.

Germline assignment: CDR1 SGHVS and CDR2 FQNEAQ. The length of the CDR3 is 16 residues. J was trimmed by 4 bases and V by 6 bases; bases with no gene match: 10. Residents of about two dozen US areas, aged about 18 to 89 years, made up the participants. Participant reports of clinical history set cohort assignment. Some clones are missing from TCRdb's copy, which holds only in-frame ones; the method was immunoSEQ multiplex PCR. There are a few hundred thousand clones in the sample; approximately 90% occur only once, and 0.8% to 0.9% lies in the top ten. The clonotype was recovered from a woman in her thirties or forties who had been exposed to COVID-19. The chain employs TRBV7-8 and TRBJ2-3; 10 bases are a match to TRBD1. Material for sequencing was PBMCs or T cells enriched from blood (not recorded which). In DNA, the CDR3 is TGTGCCAGCAGTTTCGCCGGGACAGGGGCTGCAGATACGCAGTATTTT. Its protein product is CASSFAGTGAADTQYF.